The 19 T cell receptor beta chains presented below share a single source sample, sequenced in a study of blood T cell repertoires in COVID-19 (dated by TCRdb to about 2020). Library preparation used the immunoSEQ multiplex PCR assay. TCRdb retrieved this table from immuneACCESS and kept in-frame rearrangements only. Not all clones are present; in checked studies, unresolved V genes account for under half, and no reason is known for the remainder. This sample has about 59,000 clones in its table, and approximately 85% of those were observed once. The ten most abundant clones make up 15% to 20% of the sample. The source material was peripheral blood. These TCRs come from a human donor in a cohort sampled during active COVID-19.

This clone appeared once. CDR3 DNA sequence: TGTGCCTGGAGCCCTGGCGGGGAGACCCAGTACTTC. Translated, it gives CAWSPGGETQYF. The chain carries TRBV30 and TRBJ2-5; D possibly corresponds to TRBD2 (5 bases). Germline V gene lookup returns CDR1 GTSNPN and CDR2 SVGIG (reference sequence). V was cut by 3 bases and J by 5 bases, with 10 bases left in between. The CDR3 sequence is 12 residues long.

The chain carries TRBV18 and TRBJ2-7; 9 nucleotides match TRBD1. This CDR3 region has 12 residues. V was clipped by 3 bases and J by 6 bases; unmatched bases: 0. The germline CDR1 and CDR2 sequences are KGHSH and LQKENI. The CDR3, as DNA: TGTGCCAGCTCACCGACAGGGGGCGAGCAGTACTTC. Translated, it gives CASSPTGGEQYF.

The genes are TRBV10-3 and TRBJ1-2; 8 bases match TRBD1. Germline CDR1 ENHRY, CDR2 SYGVKD. The CDR3 spans 14 residues. J lost 7 bases, V lost 6 bases, and 10 bases had no gene match. The CDR3 sequence is CAIRQGAQMAGYTF. The CDR3 coding sequence is TGTGCCATCAGGCAGGGGGCGCAGATGGCTGGCTACACCTTC.

This clone was counted only a few times. This chain uses TRBV7-2 with TRBJ2-4, with 7 bases lining up with TRBD2. J was trimmed by 7 bases and V by 5 bases; bases with no gene match: 8. This CDR3 has 14 amino acids. CDR1 SGHTA and CDR2 FQGNSA come from the germline V gene. Here the CDR3 reads CASSARGEGNIQYF. CDR3 coding DNA: TGTGCCAGCAGCGCCCGGGGGGAAGGGAACATTCAGTACTTC.

The V gene is TRBV5-1, the J gene TRBJ2-3; 10 bases match TRBD2. Trimming cost V 3 bases and J 7 bases; bases outside gene matches: 11. The CDR3 totals 16 residues. Germline lookup yields CDR1 SGHRS and CDR2 YFSETQ. CDR3 DNA: TGCGCCAGCAGCTCCGATGAGGTAGCGGGGGGCTATACGCAGTATTTT. It translates to CASSSDEVAGGYTQYF.

This chain joins TRBV7-7 and TRBJ2-1; 13 bases line up with TRBD2. The CDR3 has 18 amino acids. The germline V gene encodes CDR1 SSHAT and CDR2 FNYEAQ (reference sequence). V trimming: 3 bases; J trimming: 5 bases; junction bases outside the gene matches: 10. Written as DNA, the CDR3 is TGTGCCAGCAGCTTGTTGCCCGGGACTAGCGGGGTCCACAATGAGCAGTTCTTC. Protein sequence: CASSLLPGTSGVHNEQFF.

In its sample, this clone was seen a few times. This chain connects TRBV6-2 or TRBV6-3 to TRBJ1-5; D is unresolved. CDR3 length: 12 residues. Trimming took 5 bases from V and 3 from J, leaving 5 bases between them. The V gene's germline CDR1 is MNHEY and CDR2 SVGEGT. The CDR3 is CASSGTNQPQHF. The CDR3 DNA reads TGTGCCAGCAGTGGCACCAATCAGCCCCAGCATTTT.

The rearrangement uses TRBV6-5 and TRBJ2-7, with D maybe TRBD2 (5 bases). V lost 2 bases, J lost 0 bases, and 14 bases lay in between. Germline V gene lookup returns CDR1 MNHEY and CDR2 SVGAGI. This CDR3 region has 16 residues. As DNA, the CDR3 is TGTGCCAGCAGTTACGATTTGGCGGGCCCCTCCTACGAGCAGTACTTC. It codes for CASSYDLAGPSYEQYF.

The chain combines TRBV11-2 with TRBJ1-5; D is perhaps TRBD1 (6 bases). Germline-derived CDR1 and CDR2 are SGHAT and FQNNGV. The CDR3 totals 15 residues. The germline V and J ends were trimmed by 5 bases and 3 bases, with 14 bases remaining between them. In DNA, the CDR3 is TGTGCCAGCAGCCGAACGACAGGAGCCAATCAGCCCCAGCATTTT. Its translation is CASSRTTGANQPQHF. Using reference TRBV11-2 and TRBJ1-5 for the parts outside the CDR3, the full variable domain is EAGVAQSPRYKIIEKRQSVAFWCNPISGHATLYWYQQILGQGPKLLIQFQNNGVVDDSQLPKDRFSAERLKGVDSTLKIQPAKLEDSAVYLCASSRTTGANQPQHFGDGTRLSIL.

This clone was seen more than once but under ten times. This sequence joins TRBV7-3 and TRBJ1-1; 7 bases map to TRBD1. V shed 4 bases, J shed 7 bases, and the junction held 6 bases outside the gene matches. CDR3 length: 13 amino acids. Germline assignment: CDR1 SGHTA and CDR2 FQGTGA. The CDR3 sequence is CASSSRQGGEAFF. CDR3 coding DNA: TGTGCCAGCAGCTCCCGACAGGGAGGTGAAGCTTTCTTT.

This clone was recorded once. The chain links TRBV9 to TRBJ1-1; weak D call: TRBD1 (6 bases). Germline V gene data show CDR1 as SGDLS and CDR2 as YYNGEE. Trimming took off 1 base at V and 7 bases at J, with 11 bases between the two ends. The CDR3 covers 13 residues. The CDR3, as DNA: TGTGCCAGCAGCGTACTGGGGGCGGGTGAAGCTTTCTTT. Translated, it gives CASSVLGAGEAFF.

This chain uses TRBV19 with TRBJ1-1; possible D gene TRBD1, 6 bases. The CDR3 loop spans 16 amino acids. Per germline, CDR1 LNHDA and CDR2 SQIVND (reference sequence). The V end lost 5 bases, the J end lost 3 bases, and 19 bases lay between the germline ends. The CDR3 spells CASSPRRGGQDTEAFF. As DNA, the CDR3 is TGTGCCAGTAGTCCTAGGAGGGGGGGGCAAGACACTGAAGCTTTCTTT.

In this sample, this clone turned up once. This sequence joins TRBV7-8 and TRBJ1-5; TRBD1 is a possible D gene (5 bases). Trimming removed 2 bases from V and 2 bases from J, with 10 bases in between. This CDR3 is 15 amino acids long. Germline CDR1 SGHVS, CDR2 FQNEAQ. CDR3 in amino acids: CASSLSGVGNQPQHF. As DNA, the CDR3 is TGTGCCAGCAGCTTATCGGGGGTCGGCAATCAGCCCCAGCATTTT.

The chain combines TRBV7-7 with TRBJ2-3; no clear D. Looked up from germline, CDR1 is SSHAT and CDR2 is FNYEAQ (reference sequence). CDR3 size: 13 residues. The V end lost 0 bases, the J end lost 4 bases, and 5 bases lay between the germline ends. DNA for the CDR3: TGTGCCAGCAGCTTAGCTTCGGCAGATACGCAGTATTTT. It is translated as CASSLASADTQYF.

The CDR3 nucleotides read TGTGCCATCAGTGGCCTGCCAGGGGAAGGCGGCTACACCTTC. Protein product: CAISGLPGEGGYTF. This chain uses TRBV10-3 with TRBJ1-2; possible D gene TRBD1, 6 bases. Deletions cut 4 bases from V and 8 bases from J, with 17 bases between. This CDR3 is built from 14 residues. Germline loops: CDR1 ENHRY, CDR2 SYGVKD.

The chain employs TRBV11-3 and TRBJ1-1; 7 nucleotides line up with TRBD1. J gave up 5 bases and V 3 bases, and 3 bases lay outside the gene matches. In germline, CDR1 is SGHNT, CDR2 YENEEA. The CDR3 length is 13 residues. In DNA form, the CDR3 reads TGTGCCAGCAGCTTTGCAGGGGGGACTGAAGCTTTCTTT. This gives the protein CASSFAGGTEAFF.

V gene TRBV27 combines with J gene TRBJ1-1; D remains ambiguous. Looked up from germline, CDR1 is MNHEY and CDR2 is SMNVEV (reference sequence). The CDR3 is 13 amino acids. Trimming cost V 2 bases and J 3 bases, with 7 bases left between them. CDR3 bases: TGTGCCAGCAGTTTAGGTCCGGACACTGAAGCTTTCTTT. Amino acids: CASSLGPDTEAFF.

The chain has TRBV18 and TRBJ1-4; 7 bases fit TRBD1. The CDR3 length is 15 residues. The ends lost 2 bases at V and 6 bases at J; junction bases unmatched: 6. In germline, CDR1 is KGHSH, CDR2 LQKENI. In DNA, the CDR3 is TGTGCCAGCTCACCAATGGAGGGGGCGCATGAAAAACTGTTTTTT. Translating it yields CASSPMEGAHEKLFF. Looking up the rest from reference TRBV18 and TRBJ1-4 gives the full variable domain: NAGVMQNPRHLVRRRGQEARLRCSPMKGHSHVYWYRQLPEEGLKFMVYLQKENIIDESGMPKERFSAEFPKEGPSILRIQQVVRGDSAAYFCASSPMEGAHEKLFFGSGTQLSVL.

V usage is TRBV4-1 and J usage is TRBJ2-2, with 11 nucleotides matching TRBD2. Per the germline V gene, CDR1 is MGHRA and CDR2 is YSYEKL. CDR3 length: 16 amino acids. J was trimmed by 6 bases and V by 3 bases; bases with no gene match: 6. The CDR3: CASSQNSGGAAGELFF. The CDR3 nucleotides are TGCGCCAGCAGCCAGAATAGCGGGGGGGCCGCCGGGGAGCTGTTTTTT.